A single sample gave rise to the 15 T cell receptor beta chains below, sequenced in a study of blood T cell repertoires in COVID-19. TCRdb's table, derived via immunoSEQ multiplex PCR, lists solely in-frame clones and lacks some. The sample consists of 89,000 or so clones, about 85% of them appearing once. Source material: peripheral blood. These receptors were taken from an elderly man with acute or convalescent COVID-19.

This chain connects TRBV20-1 to TRBJ2-7, with a tentative D call TRBD2 (5 bases). The CDR3 covers 16 residues. Per germline, CDR1 DFQATT and CDR2 SNEGSKA (reference sequence). Trimming pared 3 bases from V and 6 bases from J, leaving 24 bases between. CDR3 nucleotide sequence: TGCAGTGCTAGTGAGGTAGGGAAACTGGACTCCCCCGAGCAGTACTTC. Protein sequence: CSASEVGKLDSPEQYF.

This rearrangement joins TRBV7-9 to TRBJ1-2, with TRBD1 as a possible D gene (6 bases). V was shortened by 4 bases and J by 2 bases, with 11 bases between the two germline ends. Germline CDR1 SEHNR, CDR2 FQNEAQ (reference sequence). The CDR3 length is 14 residues. The CDR3 nucleotides are TGTGCCAGCAGCTCGAGTGGACAGAACTATGGCTACACCTTC. Residues: CASSSSGQNYGYTF.

This clone was detected only a few times. The chain employs TRBV19 and TRBJ1-6, with 7 bases identical to TRBD1. The ends lost 7 bases at V and 7 bases at J; junction bases unmatched: 4. Per germline, CDR1 LNHDA and CDR2 SQIVND (reference sequence). The CDR3 length is 13 residues. The DNA of the CDR3 is TGTGCCAGTACCGGGACAGAGAATTCACCCCTCCACTTT. Amino acids: CASTGTENSPLHF. The full variable domain, its missing parts supplied by reference TRBV19 and TRBJ1-6, is DGGITQSPKYLFRKEGQNVTLSCEQNLNHDAMYWYRQDPGQGLRLIYYSQIVNDFQKGDIAEGYSVSREKKESFPLTVTSAQKNPTAFYLCASTGTENSPLHFGNGTRLTVT.

This clone has only one observation. This chain connects TRBV29-1 to TRBJ2-5; TRBD2 agrees at 12 bases. Germline assignment: CDR1 SQVTM and CDR2 ANQGSEA. CDR3 length: 14 amino acids. After removal of 3 bases from V and 5 bases from J, the junction contained 4 bases not matched to a gene. As DNA, the CDR3 is TGCAGCGTTGAGATACTAGCGGGAGGTGAGACCCAGTACTTC. Translated: CSVEILAGGETQYF.

This clone appeared a single time. The J gene is TRBJ2-1, the V gene TRBV18; 9 bases map to TRBD2. Germline loops: CDR1 KGHSH, CDR2 LQKENI. The CDR3 consists of 16 residues. With V trimmed by 2 bases and J by 8 bases, 10 bases remained unmatched. This CDR3 reads CASSPTSSGNLHEQFF. CDR3 bases: TGTGCCAGCTCACCAACGTCTAGCGGGAATCTCCATGAGCAGTTCTTC. The complete variable domain, with remaining parts taken from reference TRBV18 and TRBJ2-1, reads NAGVMQNPRHLVRRRGQEARLRCSPMKGHSHVYWYRQLPEEGLKFMVYLQKENIIDESGMPKERFSAEFPKEGPSILRIQQVVRGDSAAYFCASSPTSSGNLHEQFFGPGTRLTVL.

This chain uses TRBV3-1 (or the pseudogene TRBV3-2) with TRBJ2-3, with a weak D call TRBD2 (5 bases). Trimming removed 4 bases from V and 7 bases from J, with 12 bases in between. This CDR3 spans 13 amino acids. Germline lookup yields CDR1 LGHDT and CDR2 YNNKEL (reference sequence). CDR3 in amino acids: CASSPSYGNTQYF. The CDR3 DNA reads TGTGCCAGCAGCCCGTCGTACGGGAATACGCAGTATTTT.

This clone was recorded only once. An end of the junction differs from the germline gene, which may be a read error. The V call is TRBV30, the J call TRBJ1-2, with TRBD1 identical over 7 bases. The CDR3 totals 14 residues. Germline CDR1 and CDR2: GTSNPN and SVGIG (reference sequence). CDR3 nucleotide sequence: TGTGCCTGCAACCGTGGACAGGCTGAATATGGCCACACCTTC. Encoded protein: CACNRGQAEYGHTF. The variable domain in full, with the rest retrieved from reference TRBV30 and TRBJ1-2, is SQTIHQWPATLVQPVGSPLSLECTVEGTSNPNLYWYRQAAGRGLQLLFYSVGIGQISSEVPQNLSASRPQDRQFILSSKKLLLSDSGFYLCACNRGQAEYGHTFGSGTRLTVV.

The chain couples TRBV18 to TRBJ1-5; D gene unclear. Trimming took off 2 bases at V and 3 bases at J, with 5 bases between the two ends. This CDR3 has 13 amino acids. Germline values: CDR1 KGHSH, CDR2 LQKENI. CDR3 sequence reads: CASSPELNQPQHF. The CDR3 nucleotides read TGTGCCAGCTCACCAGAGCTCAATCAGCCCCAGCATTTT.

The CDR3 reads CASSTDRGRRQPQHF. As DNA, the CDR3 is TGTGCCAGTAGTACCGACAGGGGGCGAAGGCAGCCCCAGCATTTT. The V call is TRBV19, the J call TRBJ1-5; 10 nucleotides match TRBD1. V was pared by 4 bases and J by 7 bases, with 7 bases of the junction left unmatched. CDR1 and CDR2 from the germline V gene are LNHDA and SQIVND (reference sequence). CDR3 size: 15 residues.

This clone was counted a few times. The chain is built from TRBV4-1 and TRBJ1-2; D ambiguous. Germline V lookup: CDR1 MGHRA, CDR2 YSYEKL. The CDR3 sequence is 16 residues long. The V end was cut by 3 bases, the J end by 0 bases, with 14 bases between. The CDR3 DNA reads as TGCGCCAGCAGCCATGAGTGGGCCCCACCTAACTATGGCTACACCTTC. It specifies CASSHEWAPPNYGYTF.

The chain combines TRBV21-1 with TRBJ2-3; no check of the table's D call, TRBD2, against the DNA was made. TRBV21-1 is noted as a pseudogene. This CDR3 is 18 amino acids long. The CDR3 bases are TGTGCCAGCAGCGCTCCCTCTTATAGCGGGAGCCCTCCGGATACGCAGTATTTT. Translation: CASSAPSYSGSPPDTQYF.

This clone has only a few counts. The rearrangement links TRBV3-1 (or the pseudogene TRBV3-2) to TRBJ2-5; the match to TRBD1 covers 7 bases. The V gene end was trimmed by 8 bases and the J gene end by 5 bases; junction bases not matched to a gene: 8. Germline V gene sequence: CDR1 LGHDT, CDR2 YNNKEL (reference sequence). The CDR3 is 13 amino acids. The CDR3 protein is CASANRGGETQYF. In DNA, the CDR3 is TGTGCCAGCGCGAACAGGGGTGGGGAGACCCAGTACTTC.

The genes are TRBV29-1 and TRBJ1-2; 9 bases line up with TRBD1. The trim removed 8 bases at V and 6 bases at J, leaving 4 bases unmatched. CDR1 and CDR2 from the germline V gene are SQVTM and ANQGSEA. CDR3 length equals 11 residues. The CDR3 region is CSTRTGDGYTF. In nucleotides, the CDR3 is TGCAGCACGAGGACAGGGGATGGCTACACCTTC.

The chain links TRBV6-5 to TRBJ2-2; 7 bases match TRBD2. This CDR3 is 13 amino acids long. The V segment lost 7 bases and the J segment 8 bases; nucleotides outside the gene matches: 7. The germline gives CDR1 MNHEY, CDR2 SVGAGI. The CDR3 bases are TGTGCCAGCAAAACTAGCGTGTCTGGGGAGCTGTTTTTT. It encodes CASKTSVSGELFF.

The chain combines TRBV7-3 with TRBJ2-5; 14 nucleotides match TRBD2. The V gene's germline CDR1 is SGHTA and CDR2 FQGTGA. Unmatched junction bases numbered 1, after V lost 3 bases and J lost 7 bases. The CDR3 runs to 14 residues. The CDR3 coding sequence is TGTGCCAGCAGCTTGGGGACTAGCGGGGGGACCCAGTACTTC. The encoded protein is CASSLGTSGGTQYF.